This passage covers 26 T cell receptor beta chains from one sample sequenced in a study of blood T cells in healthy people across ages. Through a sample-barcoded 5' primer and a J-beta primer mix, a second PCR was run for roughly 6 to 11 cycles. TCRdb ran MiXCR on the 5' RACE reads and lists one entry per CDR3 protein. The table lists approximately 800,000 distinct CDR3 sequences, approximately 25% of them singletons. The same sample was also studied in work on T cells of mothers and their children.

The sample comprised blood. These receptor sequences come from a boy aged 5-17 years in good health.

This clonotype has only one observation. The DNA of the CDR3 is TGTGCCAGCAGTTTGTACCGCCTAGGACAGGGTTTATATGGCTACACCTTC. Protein sequence: CASSLYRLGQGLYGYTF. The gene calls are TRBV12-3 or TRBV12-4 and TRBJ1-2; 8 positions match TRBD1. The CDR3 has 17 amino acids. With V trimmed by 3 bases and J by 5 bases, 14 bases remained unmatched.

J is TRBJ2-7 and V is TRBV21-1. TRBV21-1 is flagged as a pseudogene. This CDR3 is built from 16 residues. The CDR3 region is CASSKAERLSSYEQYF. The DNA of the CDR3 is TGTGCCAGCAGCAAAGCAGAAAGATTGAGCTCCTACGAGCAGTACTTC.

V gene TRBV6-2 or TRBV6-3 combines with J gene TRBJ2-7; TRBD1 matches at 10 bases. The CDR3 runs 13 residues. Germline V gene lookup returns CDR1 MNHEY and CDR2 SVGEGT. V gave up 7 bases and J gave up 3 bases; unmatched junction bases: 3. The CDR3 reads CASMGTGVYEQYF. CDR3 DNA sequence: TGTGCCAGCATGGGGACAGGGGTCTACGAGCAGTACTTC.

There are a few counts of this clonotype. This chain links TRBV27 with TRBJ1-2; D is unresolved. The CDR3 sequence is 14 residues long. Germline lookup yields CDR1 MNHEY and CDR2 SMNVEV (reference sequence). V was trimmed by 2 bases and J by 7 bases, leaving 14 bases between them. The CDR3: CASSLRSFGSGYTF. The CDR3 nucleotides read TGTGCCAGCAGTTTACGAAGCTTCGGCAGTGGCTACACCTTC.

CDR3 amino acids: CSVDLGRGQETQYF. The CDR3 DNA reads TGCAGCGTTGACCTCGGGCGGGGTCAAGAGACCCAGTACTTC. This chain links TRBV29-1 with TRBJ2-5; weak D call: TRBD2 (6 bases). Trimming removed 3 bases from V and 2 bases from J, with 13 bases in between. This CDR3 contains 14 residues. Per the germline V gene, CDR1 is SQVTM and CDR2 is ANQGSEA.

J is TRBJ2-7 and V is TRBV3-1; perhaps TRBD1 as D (5 bases). V lost 4 bases and J 1 base, leaving 11 bases between the germline ends. Germline loops: CDR1 LGHDT, CDR2 YNNKEL (reference sequence). CDR3 size: 14 residues. The CDR3 DNA follows: TGTGCCAGCAGCCTTTCACAGGTGTCCTACGAGCAGTACTTC. It codes for CASSLSQVSYEQYF.

This clonotype has at least ten counts. The V and J genes are TRBV28 and TRBJ2-5, with D uncertain. The J call may be wrong; the DNA end is better matched by TRBJ2-7. CDR1 is MDHEN, CDR2 SYDVKM, per germline. This CDR3 is 13 amino acids long. The CDR3 sequence is CASSLTESYEQYF. CDR3 in DNA: TGTGCCAGCAGTTTAACGGAATCCTACGAGCAGTACTTC.

The chain carries TRBV4-1 and TRBJ2-3; possibly TRBD1 or TRBD2 for D (5 bases each). CDR1 is MGHRA and CDR2 is YSYEKL in the germline V gene. This CDR3 comprises 17 residues. Trimming pared 1 base from V and 7 bases from J, leaving 21 bases between. In DNA, the CDR3 is TGCGCCAGCAGCCAAGCTTGGGGCGAGCGGATTGACAATACGCAGTATTTT. Its translation is CASSQAWGERIDNTQYF.

The chain carries TRBV20-1 and TRBJ2-4; D not resolved. CDR1 is DFQATT, CDR2 SNEGSKA, per germline (reference sequence). V was cut by 6 bases and J by 1 base, with 19 bases left in between. The CDR3 loop spans 16 amino acids. Written as DNA, the CDR3 is TGCAGTGCCTTCTTGGGGTCCGTAGGGGCCAAAAACATTCAGTACTTC. Protein product: CSAFLGSVGAKNIQYF.

The J gene is TRBJ1-5, the V gene TRBV28; D possibly corresponds to TRBD1 (5 bases). Germline loops: CDR1 MDHEN, CDR2 SYDVKM. Trimming took off 6 bases at V and 2 bases at J, with 14 bases between the two ends. The length of the CDR3 is 15 residues. The CDR3: CASSLIRGGNQPQHF. DNA for the CDR3: TGTGCCAGCAGCCTGATACGGGGGGGCAATCAGCCCCAGCATTTT.

This clonotype was counted ten times or more. The chain has TRBV9 and TRBJ2-5, with TRBD2 matching 14 bases. Germline V lookup: CDR1 SGDLS, CDR2 YYNGEE. This CDR3 contains 15 residues. The ends lost 8 bases at V and 5 bases at J; junction bases unmatched: 8. CDR3 region: CASSGTSGRGETQYF. The CDR3 bases are TGTGCCAGTTCCGGGACTAGCGGGAGAGGGGAGACCCAGTACTTC.

The rearrangement uses TRBV7-2 and TRBJ2-1; D unresolved. This CDR3 contains 12 residues. The V end lost 1 base, the J end lost 13 bases, and 11 bases lay between the germline ends. CDR1 is SGHTA, CDR2 FQGNSA, per germline. CDR3: CASSLVPDNQFF. CDR3 DNA sequence: TGTGCCAGCAGCTTAGTCCCCGATAACCAGTTCTTC.

To note about this clonotype: At one boundary the junction diverges from the germline segment, which might be a read error. The chain recombines TRBV25-1 with TRBJ2-7; TRBD1 matches 7 bases. The CDR3 is made up of 11 amino acids. The germline gives CDR1 MGHDK, CDR2 SYGVNS. The CDR3 region is CASRSRDRELF. As DNA, the CDR3 is TGTGCCAGCAGGTCCCGAGACAGGGAATTATTC.

The table lists this clonotype with a few counts. CDR3 nucleotide sequence: TGTGCCAGTAGTATAGACCGGACCCCAACCATTCAGTACTTC. It specifies CASSIDRTPTIQYF. The rearrangement links TRBV19 to TRBJ2-4, with unresolved D. This CDR3 is 14 amino acids long. Germline V gene lookup returns CDR1 LNHDA and CDR2 SQIVND (reference sequence). V was shortened by 0 bases and J by 9 bases, with 12 bases between the two germline ends. Full variable domain (remainder filled in from reference TRBV19 and TRBJ2-4): DGGITQSPKYLFRKEGQNVTLSCEQNLNHDAMYWYRQDPGQGLRLIYYSQIVNDFQKGDIAEGYSVSREKKESFPLTVTSAQKNPTAFYLCASSIDRTPTIQYFGAGTRLSVL.

This clonotype was seen a handful of times. The V and J genes are TRBV6-1 and TRBJ1-1, with a weak D call TRBD1 (5 bases). This CDR3 is built from 16 residues. Trimming removed 3 bases at V and 6 bases at J, with 20 bases between. The germline V gene encodes CDR1 MNHNS and CDR2 SASEGT. The chain's CDR3 is CASSDRGAGRTAEAFF. In nucleotides, the CDR3 is TGTGCCAGCAGTGATAGAGGAGCAGGGCGAACAGCTGAAGCTTTCTTT.

Only a few counts were recorded for this clonotype. This chain uses TRBV4-1 with TRBJ2-1; D ambiguous. There are 16 residues in the CDR3. V was pared by 0 bases and J by 4 bases, with 13 bases between. Germline lookup yields CDR1 MGHRA and CDR2 YSYEKL. The CDR3 region has the DNA TGCGCCAGCAGCCAAGAGGTAGCACAGATATACAATGAGCAGTTCTTC. Protein sequence: CASSQEVAQIYNEQFF.

A few counts support this clonotype. The chain recombines TRBV20-1 with TRBJ2-1, with no clear D. Trimming removed 0 bases from V and 6 bases from J, with 15 bases in between. Germline CDR1 reads DFQATT; CDR2 reads SNEGSKA (reference sequence). The CDR3 totals 15 residues. In DNA form, the CDR3 reads TGCAGTGCTAGAGATTTAGCTAGTTGGGGCAATGAGCAGTTCTTC. This encodes CSARDLASWGNEQFF.

A few counts support this clonotype. The chain uses TRBV9 and TRBJ2-5; 12 nucleotides line up with TRBD2. Trimming at V came to 5 bases and at J to 1 base, leaving 6 bases not matched to a gene. From germline, CDR1 is SGDLS and CDR2 YYNGEE. The CDR3 extends over 16 amino acids. CDR3 nucleotide sequence: TGTGCCAGCAGTTTTCGGACTAGCGGGACCCAAGAGACCCAGTACTTC. Amino acid sequence: CASSFRTSGTQETQYF. Based on the CDR3 plus reference TRBV9 and TRBJ2-5, the full variable domain is DSGVTQTPKHLITATGQRVTLRCSPRSGDLSVYWYQQSLDQGLQFLIQYYNGEERAKGNILERFSAQQFPDLHSELNLSSLELGDSALYFCASSFRTSGTQETQYFGPGTRLLVL.

There are a few counts of this clonotype. The CDR3 DNA reads as TGTGCATCGTCGGGGGGGAACACCGGGGAGCTGTTTTTT. It specifies CASSGGNTGELFF. This chain connects TRBV4-2 to TRBJ2-2, with TRBD2 matching over 7 bases. Germline values: CDR1 LGHNA, CDR2 YNFKEQ. CDR3 length: 13 amino acids.

This clonotype has a handful of counts. J is TRBJ1-2 and V is TRBV9, with 7 bases identical to TRBD1. CDR1 SGDLS and CDR2 YYNGEE come from the germline V gene. The CDR3 runs to 15 residues. The J segment lost 6 bases and the V segment lost 4 bases, leaving 12 bases of the junction unmatched. CDR3 sequence reads: CASSPNEGTANGYTF. In DNA form, the CDR3 reads TGTGCCAGCAGCCCCAATGAGGGGACAGCTAATGGCTACACCTTC. The full variable domain, rest sourced from reference TRBV9 and TRBJ1-2, is DSGVTQTPKHLITATGQRVTLRCSPRSGDLSVYWYQQSLDQGLQFLIQYYNGEERAKGNILERFSAQQFPDLHSELNLSSLELGDSALYFCASSPNEGTANGYTFGSGTRLTVV.

The chain joins TRBV3-1 to TRBJ2-1; a weak D match, TRBD1 (5 bases). Germline CDR1 reads LGHDT; CDR2 reads YNNKEL (reference sequence). V lost 2 bases, J lost 1 base, and 12 bases lay in between. This CDR3 contains 16 residues. The CDR3 sequence: CASSQKASGSYNEQFF. The CDR3 bases are TGTGCCAGCAGCCAAAAGGCTTCAGGGTCCTACAATGAGCAGTTCTTC.

The CDR3 sequence is CASRQGEKETQYF. The CDR3 DNA follows: TGCGCCAGCAGACAGGGGGAAAAAGAGACCCAGTACTTC. The chain carries TRBV5-1 and TRBJ2-5; 8 nucleotides line up with TRBD1. V lost 5 bases and J lost 3; bases outside the gene matches: 3. Germline V gives CDR1 SGHRS, CDR2 YFSETQ. The CDR3 runs to 13 residues.

The J gene is TRBJ1-3, the V gene TRBV6-1; perhaps TRBD1 as D (6 bases). V lost 5 bases, J lost 1 base, and 27 bases lay in between. The CDR3 contains 20 residues. The germline gives CDR1 MNHNS, CDR2 SASEGT. Here the CDR3 reads CASSRNPRAGTRGSGNTIYF. The CDR3 bases are TGTGCCAGCAGTAGAAACCCCCGCGCCGGGACCAGGGGTTCTGGAAACACCATATATTTT.

This clonotype appeared a few times. The V gene is TRBV3-1, the J gene TRBJ2-5, with 11 positions matching TRBD2. The J call may be faulty, since TRBJ2-1 better matches the DNA end. The CDR3 totals 17 residues. In germline, CDR1 is LGHDT, CDR2 YNNKEL (reference sequence). In nucleotides, the CDR3 is TGTGCCAGCAGCCAAGTACGTTTACTAGCGGGAGCCAATGAGCAGTTCTTC. Protein sequence: CASSQVRLLAGANEQFF.

In this sample, this clonotype turned up a few times. The rearrangement links TRBV12-3 or TRBV12-4 to TRBJ2-2; 9 positions agree with TRBD2. V lost 5 bases, J lost 7 bases, and 8 bases stayed unmatched. CDR3 size: 15 residues. CDR3 nucleotide sequence: TGTGCCAGCAGTCCCCAGCGGGAGGCGGGCGGGGAGCTGTTTTTT. Translating gives CASSPQREAGGELFF.

The chain recombines TRBV3-1 with TRBJ2-7; D call uncertain. V was shortened by 4 bases and J by 3 bases, with 7 bases between the two germline ends. The CDR3 has 12 amino acids. Germline V lookup: CDR1 LGHDT, CDR2 YNNKEL (reference sequence). CDR3 nucleotides: TGTGCCAGCAGCCGGCTGCACTACGAGCAGTACTTC. Its translation is CASSRLHYEQYF.